A single sample is the source of the 15 T cell receptor beta chains below, sequenced in a study of shared clonotypes between healthy human individuals. Libraries were prepared by immunoSEQ multiplex PCR; TCRdb keeps only in-frame clonotypes and omits some of them. The data hold about a million clones, with about 70% observed a single time. Sequences were obtained from memory CD4+ T cells sorted from blood. This sample's subset: CD45RA-negative fraction. These TCRs come from a man younger than 30 in good health.

The genes are TRBV10-3 and TRBJ2-7; 10 bases align to TRBD2. V was clipped by 11 bases and J by 7 bases; unmatched bases: 8. This CDR3 spans 12 amino acids. Germline CDR1 and CDR2: ENHRY and SYGVKD. The DNA for the CDR3 is TGTGCCGCGGGGGCGGGACTAGCGGAGCAGTACTTC. Translating gives CAAGAGLAEQYF.

This clone has a single count. The chain is built from TRBV11-2 and TRBJ1-2; possible D gene TRBD1, 5 bases. Germline values: CDR1 SGHAT, CDR2 FQNNGV. Trimming left V 4 bases short and J 6 bases short, with 15 bases between. This CDR3 has 14 amino acids. The CDR3 DNA reads as TGTGCCAGCAGCTCACAAGGGACCGCTAATGGCTACACCTTC. It codes for CASSSQGTANGYTF.

The rearrangement joins TRBV14 to TRBJ1-4; D remains ambiguous. This CDR3 has 16 amino acids. V was cut by 0 bases and J by 1 base, with 9 bases left in between. Germline V gives CDR1 SGHDN, CDR2 FVKESK. DNA of the CDR3: TGTGCCAGCAGCCAAGATCTAGGTTTAACTAATGAAAAACTGTTTTTT. Residues: CASSQDLGLTNEKLFF.

The gene calls are TRBV5-1 and TRBJ2-2; 8 positions match TRBD2. The CDR3 sequence is 14 residues long. The V segment lost 4 bases and the J segment 7 bases; nucleotides outside the gene matches: 6. Germline lookup yields CDR1 SGHRS and CDR2 YFSETQ. The CDR3 sequence: CASSPGGASGELFF. CDR3 nucleotide sequence: TGCGCCAGCAGCCCCGGGGGGGCTAGCGGGGAGCTGTTTTTT. The whole variable domain, remainder taken from reference TRBV5-1 and TRBJ2-2, is KAGVTQTPRYLIKTRGQQVTLSCSPISGHRSVSWYQQTPGQGLQFLFEYFSETQRNKGNFPGRFSGRQFSNSRSEMNVSTLELGDSALYLCASSPGGASGELFFGEGSRLTVL.

The V and J genes are TRBV4-1 and TRBJ1-3; D call uncertain. V was trimmed by 0 bases and J by 0 bases, leaving 12 bases between them. This CDR3 comprises 17 residues. Germline CDR1 is MGHRA and CDR2 is YSYEKL. CDR3 sequence reads: CASSQETLSGSGNTIYF. For the CDR3, the DNA is TGCGCCAGCAGCCAAGAGACGTTGTCCGGCTCTGGAAACACCATATATTTT.

The chain uses TRBV30 and TRBJ1-5; perhaps TRBD1 as D (6 bases). The V and J ends lost 6 bases and 6 bases respectively, with 12 bases between them. This CDR3 has 12 amino acids. Germline V gene sequence: CDR1 GTSNPN, CDR2 SVGIG (reference sequence). The CDR3 is CACNRAGQPQHF. CDR3 DNA sequence: TGTGCCTGCAACAGGGCCGGTCAGCCCCAGCATTTT.

The chain has TRBV30 and TRBJ1-4, with TRBD1 as a possible D gene (5 bases). This CDR3 is built from 14 residues. Germline V gene lookup returns CDR1 GTSNPN and CDR2 SVGIG (reference sequence). Trimming stripped 3 bases from V and 4 bases from J, with 12 bases between. CDR3 in amino acids: CAWSFRGDNEKLFF. The CDR3 region has the DNA TGTGCCTGGAGCTTTCGAGGGGATAATGAAAAACTGTTTTTT.

The chain recombines TRBV11-2 with TRBJ2-7; TRBD2 aligns across 9 bases. Germline CDR1 and CDR2: SGHAT and FQNNGV. This CDR3 has 16 amino acids. Trimming at V came to 5 bases and at J to 1 base, leaving 9 bases not matched to a gene. For the CDR3, the DNA is TGTGCCAGCAGCGTAATATCTAGCGGGGCTTCCTACGAGCAGTACTTC. This encodes CASSVISSGASYEQYF. Supplemented by reference TRBV11-2 and TRBJ2-7, the full variable domain reads EAGVAQSPRYKIIEKRQSVAFWCNPISGHATLYWYQQILGQGPKLLIQFQNNGVVDDSQLPKDRFSAERLKGVDSTLKIQPAKLEDSAVYLCASSVISSGASYEQYFGPGTRLTVT.

Relative to its sample, this clone is medium-sized. The gene calls are TRBV6-1 and TRBJ2-7; 9 bases map to TRBD2. Germline assignment: CDR1 MNHNS and CDR2 SASEGT. The CDR3 covers 16 residues. V was clipped by 2 bases and J by 4 bases; unmatched bases: 9. The CDR3 nucleotides read TGTGCCAGCAGTGAAAAGGAAGGAGCGGGAGGATACGAGCAGTACTTC. Protein sequence: CASSEKEGAGGYEQYF.

This clone was picked up many times. This chain joins TRBV9 and TRBJ1-1, with 8 positions matching TRBD1. Germline CDR1 and CDR2: SGDLS and YYNGEE. The CDR3 is 17 amino acids. Trimming took 5 bases from V and 1 from J; bases not matched to a gene: 13. CDR3 sequence (DNA): TGTGCCAGCAGTCCGGGACAGGAACTTTTCCGGAACACTGAAGCTTTCTTT. It specifies CASSPGQELFRNTEAFF.

The rearrangement joins TRBV10-1 to TRBJ2-7; tentatively, D is TRBD1 (6 bases). V gave up 2 bases and J gave up 6 bases, with 14 bases separating them. Germline V gives CDR1 WNHNN, CDR2 SYGVQD (reference sequence). The CDR3 covers 14 residues. DNA of the CDR3: TGCGCCAGCAGTGAGGACAGGAGGTCAGGCGAGCAGTACTTC. It encodes CASSEDRRSGEQYF.

The rearrangement joins TRBV6-5 to TRBJ2-5, with no clear D. Deletions cut 6 bases from V and 2 bases from J, with 10 bases between. This CDR3 spans 13 amino acids. Germline V gene lookup returns CDR1 MNHEY and CDR2 SVGAGI. The CDR3 coding sequence is TGTGCCAGCAGCATAACAGTACAAGAGACCCAGTACTTC. Its protein is CASSITVQETQYF.

The V and J genes are TRBV28 and TRBJ2-1; D remains ambiguous. Per germline, CDR1 MDHEN and CDR2 SYDVKM. The CDR3 consists of 16 residues. V was clipped by 4 bases and J by 2 bases, with 15 bases between them. The CDR3 nucleotides read TGTGCCAGCAGTTCAGGCGGAGTCGGAACCTACAATGAGCAGTTCTTC. It is translated as CASSSGGVGTYNEQFF.

The chain has TRBV6-6 and TRBJ1-1; D is uncertain. V was cut by 0 bases and J by 0 bases, with 11 bases left in between. In germline, CDR1 is MNHNY, CDR2 SVGAGI (reference sequence). There are 16 residues in the CDR3. The CDR3 is CASSYSNFNLNTEAFF. CDR3 DNA: TGTGCCAGCAGTTACTCGAATTTTAACCTGAACACTGAAGCTTTCTTT.

This chain connects TRBV10-3 to TRBJ2-1; 13 bases fit TRBD2. Trimming removed 4 bases from V and 7 bases from J; junction bases left unmatched: 7. Germline assignment: CDR1 ENHRY and CDR2 SYGVKD. The CDR3 length is 16 residues. CDR3 sequence (DNA): TGTGCCATCAGTGGGGCTGTGGGACTAGCGGGGAATGAGCAGTTCTTC. Its protein is CAISGAVGLAGNEQFF.